This is a list of T cell receptor beta chains from one sample in a study of OX40 agonist ivuxolimab in advanced cancers. Data came from immunoSEQ multiplex PCR; TCRdb stores just in-frame clones and leaves some out. In the table there are around 32,000 clones, roughly 87% of which are singletons. Sequencing was performed on CD4+ or CD8+ T cells sorted from blood, taken in a trial of the OX40 agonist ivuxolimab. These receptor sequences come from an adult with an advanced solid tumor such as melanoma, head and neck, liver or kidney cancer. The CDR3 runs from the conserved cysteine through the conserved F or W. Fields, in order: V gene, CDR3 protein.

TRBV2 CASQLMGQVWYEQYF
TRBV30 CAWSPGTGTVRGYF
TRBV7-9 CASSSSYGAGQYSYEQYF
TRBV5-4 CASSSTVNSPLHF
TRBV5-1 CASSLSVPDTQYF
TRBV11-2 CASSLEVWQPQHF
TRBV25-1 CASSVMNQGAHTEAFF
TRBV9 CASTTDGALRETQYF
TRBV5-6 CASSFSDRSKNIQYF
TRBV27 CASASRHGGELFF
TRBV2 CASSEPLDQGNEQFF
TRBV7-8 CASSLVRETAEQYF
TRBV6-1 CASSERISPDTQYF
TRBV4-1 CASSHPGGSEQFF
TRBV11-2 CASSFPRHGSEQFF
TRBV9 CASSVAPGPRDYTF
TRBV29-1 CSVEDLNSDYGYTF
TRBV5-4 CASSLIQGGSYNEQFF
TRBV7-2 CASSPRRTGFGNTIYF
TRBV2 CASSQERRVSYEQYF
TRBV15 CATSRDRQGGEQYF
TRBV28 CASSRGQREQYF